This is a list of T cell receptor beta chains from one sample in a study of blood T cell repertoires in COVID-19. Profiling relied on immunoSEQ multiplex PCR, and the TCRdb table lists in-frame clones only, not all of them. Of some 49,000 clones listed, roughly 80% are singletons. Sequenced sample: peripheral blood. All receptors come from a woman aged 55-69 years with acute or convalescent COVID-19. Both conserved end residues are part of each CDR3. D genes are given only for firm matches. Clone size, where shown, is once, few, many, or a class for clones that have expanded.

>NA|TRBJ1-3|NA|TRBV28|15
TGTGCCAGCAGCCTGACACAGGGAGAGGGAAACACCATATATTTT
CASSLTQGEGNTIYF
>NA|TRBJ1-6|NA|TRBV20-1|15
TGCAGTGCTAGTCTGGCCCCCCGAAATAATTCACCCCTCCACTTT
CSASLAPRNNSPLHF
>NA|TRBJ2-2|NA|TRBV5-5|15
TGTGCCAGCAGCTTAGGAGGGGTATATCGCGGGGAGCTGTTTTTT
CASSLGGVYRGELFF
>once|TRBJ2-7|TRBD2|TRBV7-9|18
TGTGCCAGCAGTTTCACTAGCGGGGCCGTTTCTAACTCCTACGAGCAGTACTTC
CASSFTSGAVSNSYEQYF
>NA|TRBJ2-1|TRBD2|TRBV13|15
TGTGCCAGCAGCCCCCAACTAGCGGCCCACAATGAGCAGTTCTTC
CASSPQLAAHNEQFF
>NA|TRBJ2-1|TRBD1|TRBV5-1|16
TGCGCCAGCAGCTACCCATCAGGGGGCTCCTACAATGAGCAGTTCTTC
CASSYPSGGSYNEQFF
>NA|TRBJ1-5|NA|TRBV27|16
TGTGCCAGCAGTTTATCGATACAGTATAGCAATCAGCCCCAGCATTTT
CASSLSIQYSNQPQHF
>NA|TRBJ1-5|NA|TRBV19|13
TGTGCCAGTAGTATTCTGGGGGGAAGGCCCCAGCATTTT
CASSILGGRPQHF
>NA|TRBJ1-1|NA|TRBV7-2|13
TGTGCCAGCAGCTTAGGACAAGTCACTGAAGCTTTCTTT
CASSLGQVTEAFF
>NA|TRBJ1-2|NA|TRBV2|14
TGTGCCAGCAGTGAAGTGGTAGGGGTCTATGGCTACACCTTC
CASSEVVGVYGYTF
>once|TRBJ2-1|NA|TRBV7-6|11
TGTGCCAGCAGCTTTGAGAATGAGCAGTTCTTC
CASSFENEQFF
>NA|TRBJ1-6|NA|TRBV3-1/TRBV3-2|17
TGTGCCAGCAGCCCGAAAGGTTGGCAGGGCCATAATTCACCCCTCCACTTT
CASSPKGWQGHNSPLHF
>NA|TRBJ1-5|NA|TRBV7-2|13
TGTGCCAGCAGCTCGGATCGGGGTCAGCCCCAGCATTTT
CASSSDRGQPQHF
>NA|TRBJ2-1|TRBD2|TRBV7-9|17
TGTGCCAGCAGCTTAGCCGAGACACTAGCGGGAGACAATGAGCAGTTCTTC
CASSLAETLAGDNEQFF
>NA|TRBJ2-1|NA|TRBV9|15
TGTGCCAGCAGCGGAACCGGGGACTCCTACAATGAGCAGTTCTTC
CASSGTGDSYNEQFF
>NA|TRBJ2-3|TRBD1|TRBV7-2|16
TGTGCCAGCAGCCTTCAGCAGGGGGCCCTCCCAGATACGCAGTATTTT
CASSLQQGALPDTQYF
>NA|TRBJ2-7|NA|TRBV6-5|13
TGTGCCAGCAGTTACCAGGCCCCCTACGAGCAGTACTTC
CASSYQAPYEQYF
>NA|TRBJ1-2|NA|TRBV9|19
TGTGCCAGCAGCGATCGGCCGGGGCCGCGGGGCCGGCCGAGCTATGGCTACACCTTC
CASSDRPGPRGRPSYGYTF
>NA|TRBJ2-2|NA|TRBV5-4|14
TGTGCCAGCAGCTTGAGACACGGTACCGGGGAGCTGTTTTTT
CASSLRHGTGELFF
>once|TRBJ1-2|NA|TRBV12-3/TRBV12-4|13
TGTGCCAGCAGTTTATCGAGGGTTTCTGGCTACACCTTC
CASSLSRVSGYTF
>few|TRBJ1-1|TRBD1|TRBV5-1|16
TGCGCCAGCAGCTTGACTTCCAACAGGGGTGCCACTGAAGCTTTCTTT
CASSLTSNRGATEAFF
>NA|TRBJ2-1|NA|TRBV12-3/TRBV12-4|12
TGTGCCAGCAACACCGGGTTCTTAGAGCAGTTCTTC
CASNTGFLEQFF
>NA|TRBJ2-1|TRBD2|TRBV20-1|17
TGCAGTGCTAGTGATCCGGGACTAGCGGGAGTAGGCAATGAGCAGTTCTTC
CSASDPGLAGVGNEQFF
>NA|TRBJ2-3|TRBD2|TRBV15|12
TGTGCCACCAGCTTAGCGGGCCATACGCAGTATTTT
CATSLAGHTQYF
>once|TRBJ2-1|NA|TRBV5-1|15
TGCGCCAGCAGCGAGGCGGGGAGGTCCTACAATGAGCAGTTCTTC
CASSEAGRSYNEQFF
>NA|TRBJ1-6|NA|TRBV6-1|15
TGTGCCAGCAGTGATAAGAGCTCCTATAATTCACCCCTCCACTTT
CASSDKSSYNSPLHF
>NA|TRBJ1-4|NA|TRBV18|15
TGTGCCAGCTCAGCCTCTGCGGGGCTCGGAGAAAAACTGTTTTTT
CASSASAGLGEKLFF
>NA|TRBJ2-1|TRBD2|TRBV4-1|18
TGCGCCAGCAGCCTTGGGACTAGCGGGGGTAGCTCCTACAATGAGCAGTTCTTC
CASSLGTSGGSSYNEQFF
>NA|TRBJ1-2|TRBD1|TRBV24-1|15
TGTGCCACCAGTGATCCTACCCAGGGGGTGTTGGGCTACACCTTC
CATSDPTQGVLGYTF
>NA|TRBJ2-3|NA|TRBV2|14
TGTGCCAGCAGGCCTTCGGGAAACACAGATACGCAGTATTTT
CASRPSGNTDTQYF
>NA|TRBJ1-1|TRBD1|TRBV4-1|14
TGCGCCAGCAGCCATGGACAGGGACGGACTGAAGCTTTCTTT
CASSHGQGRTEAFF
>NA|TRBJ1-6|NA|TRBV19|14
TGTGCGAGCGCGAAACCCTCCTATAATTCACCCCTCCACTTT
CASAKPSYNSPLHF
>NA|TRBJ2-2|TRBD2|TRBV7-6|17
TGTGCCAGCAGCCCCCTTAGCGGGAGGGGACCGACCGGGGAGCTGTTTTTT
CASSPLSGRGPTGELFF
>NA|TRBJ1-6|TRBD1|TRBV5-6|16
TGTGCCAGCAGCCCTTCAGGGGGCTCCTATAATTCACCCCTCCACTTT
CASSPSGGSYNSPLHF
>NA|TRBJ2-6|TRBD1|TRBV5-6|17
TGTGCCAGCAGCTGGGGACAGCCTTACTCTGGGGCCAACGTCCTGACTTTC
CASSWGQPYSGANVLTF
>NA|TRBJ1-4|NA|TRBV10-3|14
TGTGCCATCAGTGCAGGAGGGACCATCGAAAAACTGTTTTTT
CAISAGGTIEKLFF
>NA|TRBJ2-1|TRBD2|TRBV6-1|17
TGTGCCAGCAGTGGACGACCGACTAGCGGGAGACTCCCTGAGCAGTTCTTC
CASSGRPTSGRLPEQFF
>few|TRBJ2-1|NA|TRBV5-4|14
TGTGCCAGCAGCTTGGATCCTACTTACAATGAGCAGTTCTTC
CASSLDPTYNEQFF
>NA|TRBJ1-1|TRBD1|TRBV10-3|13
TGTGCCATCAGAGGACAGGGGTTGACTGAAGCTTTCTTT
CAIRGQGLTEAFF
>NA|TRBJ1-5|NA|TRBV15|15
TGTGCCACCAGTGAGAGGATTGGTAGCAATCAGCCCCAGCATTTT
CATSERIGSNQPQHF
>NA|TRBJ2-3|TRBD1|TRBV11-1|16
TGTGCCAGCAGCTTAGATTGGACAGGCAGCACAGATACGCAGTATTTT
CASSLDWTGSTDTQYF
>NA|TRBJ1-2|TRBD1|TRBV28|14
TGTGCCAGCTTCCCGACAGGGGAAAGTGATGGCTACACCTTC
CASFPTGESDGYTF
>few|TRBJ1-2|NA|TRBV11-2|13
TGTGCCAGCAGCCCCACAGGGAATTATGGCTACACCTTC
CASSPTGNYGYTF
>NA|TRBJ1-1|NA|TRBV6-5|13
TGTGCCAGCAGTTGGGGACAGAACACTGAAGCTTTCTTT
CASSWGQNTEAFF
>NA|TRBJ2-7|TRBD1|TRBV4-1|16
TGCGCCAGCAGCCGCGAAGGGACAGGGCGTTCCTACGAGCAGTACTTC
CASSREGTGRSYEQYF
>NA|TRBJ2-3|TRBD1|TRBV5-6|15
TGTGCCAGCAGCTTGGGACAGGGGGCTACAGATACGCAGTATTTT
CASSLGQGATDTQYF
>NA|TRBJ2-1|NA|TRBV11-1|15
TGTGCCAGCAGCTTACGTGTAACAGGGCAGAGGGAGCAGTTCTTC
CASSLRVTGQREQFF
>few|TRBJ2-5|NA|TRBV7-3|14
TGTGCCAGCAGCCCGCTAGGAGGTCAAGAGACCCAGTACTTC
CASSPLGGQETQYF
>NA|TRBJ2-6|NA|TRBV27|20
TGTGCCAGCAGTTTATTCCAAAGTTGGGTCGGGGGCTCTGGGGCCAACGTCCTGACTTTC
CASSLFQSWVGGSGANVLTF
>NA|TRBJ2-1|TRBD2|TRBV3-1/TRBV3-2|15
TGTGCCAGCAGCCCTAGCGGGGGGGCGAGAAATGAGCAGTTCTTC
CASSPSGGARNEQFF
>NA|TRBJ2-1|TRBD2|TRBV6-2/TRBV6-3|17
TGTGCCAGCAGTGTGGGACTAGCGGGTAACTCCTACAATGAGCAGTTCTTC
CASSVGLAGNSYNEQFF
>few|TRBJ2-1|TRBD2|TRBV2|21
TGTGCCAGAGATCAGGGGGCGCAGGGTCTGGGACTAGCGGGGCCTTACAATGAGCAGTTCTTC
CARDQGAQGLGLAGPYNEQFF
>NA|TRBJ2-3|TRBD2|TRBV24-1|20
TGTGCCACCAGTGATCCCAAGACTAGCGGGAGGACCGTAGGAGCAGATACGCAGTATTTT
CATSDPKTSGRTVGADTQYF
>NA|TRBJ2-5|NA|TRBV3-1/TRBV3-2|16
TGTGCCAGCAGCGCGCCTTCCCATTTCTTTCTCGAGACCCAGTACTTC
CASSAPSHFFLETQYF